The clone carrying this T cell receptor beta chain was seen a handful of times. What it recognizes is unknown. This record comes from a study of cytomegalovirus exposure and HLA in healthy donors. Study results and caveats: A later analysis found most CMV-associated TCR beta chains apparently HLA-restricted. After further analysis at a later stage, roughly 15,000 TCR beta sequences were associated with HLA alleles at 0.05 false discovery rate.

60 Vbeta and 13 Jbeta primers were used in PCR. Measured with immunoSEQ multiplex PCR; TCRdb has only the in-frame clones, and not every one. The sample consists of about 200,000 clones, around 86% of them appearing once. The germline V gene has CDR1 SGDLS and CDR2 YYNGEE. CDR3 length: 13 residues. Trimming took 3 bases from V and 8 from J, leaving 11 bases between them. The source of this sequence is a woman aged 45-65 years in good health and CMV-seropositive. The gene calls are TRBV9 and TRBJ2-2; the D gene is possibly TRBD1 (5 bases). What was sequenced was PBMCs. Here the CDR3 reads CASSGGPGGELFF. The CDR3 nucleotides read TGTGCCAGCAGCGGCGGACCAGGGGGGGAGCTGTTTTTT.